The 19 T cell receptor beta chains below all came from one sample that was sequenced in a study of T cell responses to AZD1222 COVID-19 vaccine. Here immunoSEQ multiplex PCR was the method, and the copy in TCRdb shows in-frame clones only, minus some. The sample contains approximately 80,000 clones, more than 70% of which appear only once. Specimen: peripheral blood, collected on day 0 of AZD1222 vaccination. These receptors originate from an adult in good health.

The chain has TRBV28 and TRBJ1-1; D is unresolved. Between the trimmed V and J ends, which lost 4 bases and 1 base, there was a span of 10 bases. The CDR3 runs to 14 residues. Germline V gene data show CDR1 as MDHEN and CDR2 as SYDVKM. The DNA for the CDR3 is TGTGCCAGCAGTTCTACCTTCGCGAACACTGAAGCTTTCTTT. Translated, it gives CASSSTFANTEAFF.

This chain's CDR3 is CASSWGRGRTYQPQHF. CDR3 nucleotide sequence: TGTGCCAGCAGCTGGGGCCGGGGCCGGACCTATCAGCCCCAGCATTTT. The V and J genes are TRBV28 and TRBJ1-5; maybe TRBD1 (5 bases). Trimming removed 6 bases at V and 5 bases at J, with 20 bases between. Germline V gene sequence: CDR1 MDHEN, CDR2 SYDVKM. The CDR3 has 16 residues.

The CDR3: CASSQGIRESNQPQHF. DNA of the CDR3: TGTGCCAGCAGCCAAGGTATTAGAGAAAGCAATCAGCCCCAGCATTTT. The gene calls are TRBV3-1 (or the pseudogene TRBV3-2) and TRBJ1-5; the D is unclear. V was pared by 1 base and J by 1 base, with 11 bases between. The CDR3 is 16 residues long. Germline CDR1 is LGHDT and CDR2 is YNNKEL (reference sequence).

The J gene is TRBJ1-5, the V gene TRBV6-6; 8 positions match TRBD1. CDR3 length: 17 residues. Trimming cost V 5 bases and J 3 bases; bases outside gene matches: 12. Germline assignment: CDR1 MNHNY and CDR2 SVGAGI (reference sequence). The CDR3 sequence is CASSPRGRTGLNQPQHF. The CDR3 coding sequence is TGTGCCAGCAGTCCTCGGGGTCGGACAGGGCTCAATCAGCCCCAGCATTTT.

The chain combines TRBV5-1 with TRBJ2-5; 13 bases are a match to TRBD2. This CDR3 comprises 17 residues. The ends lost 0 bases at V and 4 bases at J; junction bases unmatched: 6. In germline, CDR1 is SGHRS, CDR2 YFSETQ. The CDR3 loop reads CASSLVGLAGSGETQYF. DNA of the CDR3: TGCGCCAGCAGCTTGGTGGGACTAGCGGGAAGCGGAGAGACCCAGTACTTC.

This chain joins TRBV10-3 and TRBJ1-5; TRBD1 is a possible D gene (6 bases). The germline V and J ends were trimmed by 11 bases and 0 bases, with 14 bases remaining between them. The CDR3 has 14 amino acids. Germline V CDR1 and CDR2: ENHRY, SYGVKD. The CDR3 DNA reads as TGTGCCTCCCAGGGGCAGTATAGCAATCAGCCCCAGCATTTT. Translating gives CASQGQYSNQPQHF.

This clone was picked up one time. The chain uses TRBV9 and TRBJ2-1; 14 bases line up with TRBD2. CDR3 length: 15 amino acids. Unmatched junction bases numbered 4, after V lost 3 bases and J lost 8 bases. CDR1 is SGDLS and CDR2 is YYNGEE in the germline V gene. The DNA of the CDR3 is TGTGCCAGCAGCGAGGGGACTAGCGGGAGTTATGAGCAGTTCTTC. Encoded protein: CASSEGTSGSYEQFF. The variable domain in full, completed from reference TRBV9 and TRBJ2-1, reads DSGVTQTPKHLITATGQRVTLRCSPRSGDLSVYWYQQSLDQGLQFLIQYYNGEERAKGNILERFSAQQFPDLHSELNLSSLELGDSALYFCASSEGTSGSYEQFFGPGTRLTVL.

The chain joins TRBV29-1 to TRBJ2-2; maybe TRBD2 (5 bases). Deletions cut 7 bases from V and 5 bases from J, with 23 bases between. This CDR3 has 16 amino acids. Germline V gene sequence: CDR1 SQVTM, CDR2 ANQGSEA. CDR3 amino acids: CSARSRDPRGTGELFF. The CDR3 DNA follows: TGCAGCGCCAGAAGTAGAGACCCACGCGGGACCGGGGAGCTGTTTTTT.

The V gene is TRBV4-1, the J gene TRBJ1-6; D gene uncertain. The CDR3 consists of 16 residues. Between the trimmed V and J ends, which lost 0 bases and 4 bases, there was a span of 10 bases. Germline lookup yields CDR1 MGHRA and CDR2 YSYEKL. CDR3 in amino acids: CASSQDDMSYNSPLHF. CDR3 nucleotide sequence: TGCGCCAGCAGCCAAGATGACATGTCGTATAATTCACCCCTCCACTTT.

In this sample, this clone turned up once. CDR3 bases: TGTGCCAGCGGGCTCCTGGGACTCCACTTT. Translating gives CASGLLGLHF. The chain links TRBV6-5 to TRBJ1-6; unclear D gene. The ends were cut back, 8 bases at V and 16 bases at J, with 12 bases in the middle. The CDR3 is 10 amino acids. Per germline, CDR1 MNHEY and CDR2 SVGAGI.

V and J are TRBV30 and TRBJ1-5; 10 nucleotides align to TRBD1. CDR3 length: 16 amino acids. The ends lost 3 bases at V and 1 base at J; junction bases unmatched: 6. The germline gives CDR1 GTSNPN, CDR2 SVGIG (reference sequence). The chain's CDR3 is CAWSPRDRGSNQPQHF. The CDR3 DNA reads TGTGCCTGGAGCCCGCGGGACAGGGGCAGCAATCAGCCCCAGCATTTT.

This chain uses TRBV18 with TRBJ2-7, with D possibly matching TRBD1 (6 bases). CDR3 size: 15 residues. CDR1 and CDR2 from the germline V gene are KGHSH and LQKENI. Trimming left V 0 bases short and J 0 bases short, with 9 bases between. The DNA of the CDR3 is TGTGCCAGCTCACCACCGTCCAGGGGCTCCTACGAGCAGTACTTC. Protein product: CASSPPSRGSYEQYF.

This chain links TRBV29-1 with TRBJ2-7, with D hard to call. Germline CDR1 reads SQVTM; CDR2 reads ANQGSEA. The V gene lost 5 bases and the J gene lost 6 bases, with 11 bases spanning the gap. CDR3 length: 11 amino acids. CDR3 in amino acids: CSVQRTGEQYF. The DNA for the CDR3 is TGCAGCGTTCAAAGAACGGGCGAGCAGTACTTC.

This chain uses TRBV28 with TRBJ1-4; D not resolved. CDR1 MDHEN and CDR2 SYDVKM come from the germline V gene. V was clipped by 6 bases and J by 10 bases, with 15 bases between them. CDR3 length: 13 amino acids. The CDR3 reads CASSLLEVRKLFF. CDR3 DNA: TGTGCCAGCAGCCTCCTTGAGGTGCGAAAACTGTTTTTT. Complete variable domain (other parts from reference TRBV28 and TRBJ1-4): DVKVTQSSRYLVKRTGEKVFLECVQDMDHENMFWYRQDPGLGLRLIYFSYDVKMKEKGDIPEGYSVSREKKERFSLILESASTNQTSMYLCASSLLEVRKLFFGSGTQLSVL.

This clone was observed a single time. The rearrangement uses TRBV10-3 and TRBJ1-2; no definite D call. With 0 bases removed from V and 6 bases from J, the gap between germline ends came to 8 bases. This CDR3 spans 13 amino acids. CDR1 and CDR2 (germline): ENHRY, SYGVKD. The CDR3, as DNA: TGTGCCATCAGTGAGTCGGGAGGGAATGGCTACACCTTC. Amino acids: CAISESGGNGYTF.

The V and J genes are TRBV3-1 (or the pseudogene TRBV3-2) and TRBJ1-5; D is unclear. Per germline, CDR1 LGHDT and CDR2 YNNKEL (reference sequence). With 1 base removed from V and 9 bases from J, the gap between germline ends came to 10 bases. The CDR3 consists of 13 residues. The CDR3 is CASSQGTPSPQHF. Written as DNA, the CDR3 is TGTGCCAGCAGCCAAGGTACGCCCTCGCCCCAGCATTTT.

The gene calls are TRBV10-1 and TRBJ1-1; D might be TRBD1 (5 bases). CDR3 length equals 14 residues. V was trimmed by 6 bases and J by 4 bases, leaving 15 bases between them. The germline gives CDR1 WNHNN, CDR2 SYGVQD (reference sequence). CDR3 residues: CASRPRRGGTEAFF. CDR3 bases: TGCGCCAGCAGGCCGAGAAGGGGAGGCACTGAAGCTTTCTTT.

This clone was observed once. CDR3 residues: CASGGQGGTEAFF. The DNA for the CDR3 is TGTGCCAGCGGTGGACAGGGCGGCACTGAAGCTTTCTTT. The V and J genes are TRBV3-1 (or the pseudogene TRBV3-2) and TRBJ1-1, with 8 bases matching TRBD1. The CDR3 sequence is 13 residues long. Germline V CDR1 and CDR2: LGHDT, YNNKEL (reference sequence). V lost 8 bases, J lost 4 bases, and 6 bases stayed unmatched.

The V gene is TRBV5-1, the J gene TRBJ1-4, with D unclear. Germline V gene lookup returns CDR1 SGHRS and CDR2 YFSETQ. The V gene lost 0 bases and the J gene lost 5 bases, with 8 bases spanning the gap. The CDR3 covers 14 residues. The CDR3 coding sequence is TGCGCCAGCAGCTTGGATGGAGGGAATGAAAAACTGTTTTTT. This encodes CASSLDGGNEKLFF.